The T cell receptor (beta chain) under discussion was sequenced for a study of Ad26.COV2.S vaccination and SARS-CoV-2 variants. Sequencing used immunoSEQ multiplex PCR; TCRdb keeps in-frame clones, though not all of them. This sample has about 440,000 clones; 90% occur once, and the top ten carry roughly 3.9%. Treatment of the sample: about 20 received Ad26.COV2.S at low or high dose, single or two shots; 5 received placebo; per-sample allocation not given. The samples were gathered on day 63 after the first injection of vaccine or placebo. The material sequenced was peripheral blood, taken in a trial of Ad26.COV2.S vaccine versus placebo. The receptor's source is a person aged 18-60 years who received the Ad26.COV2.S COVID-19 vaccine or a placebo.

In DNA form, the CDR3 reads TGTCAGGGGGGGGACAGATTTGTGACAGGTGGCTACACCTTC. It translates to CQGGDRFVTGGYTF. The rearrangement links TRBV5-4 to TRBJ1-2, with 7 bases lining up with TRBD1. Looked up from germline, CDR1 is SGHNT and CDR2 is YYREEE (reference sequence). The CDR3 is 14 residues long. Filled out from reference TRBV5-4 and TRBJ1-2, the complete variable domain reads ETGVTQSPTHLIKTRGQQVTLRCSSQSGHNTVSWYQQALGQGPQFIFQYYREEENGRGNFPPRFSGLQFPNYSSELNVNALELDDSALYLCQGGDRFVTGGYTFGSGTRLTVV.